The 26 T cell receptor beta chains listed next were all sequenced from one sample in a study of T cell changes during pregnancy in multiple sclerosis. The table came from immunoSEQ multiplex PCR; TCRdb's copy has only in-frame clones and leaves some out. This sample has tens of thousands of clones, with approximately 90% found just once. The sample in question was peripheral blood, obtained before pregnancy. Receptor source: a female donor with multiple sclerosis, enrolled in a pregnancy study.

This chain uses TRBV6-1 with TRBJ1-5; no firm D call. The CDR3 length is 13 residues. Trimming took off 6 bases at V and 9 bases at J, with 15 bases between the two ends. Germline CDR1 reads MNHNS; CDR2 reads SASEGT. The CDR3 loop is CASRYGVGRPQHF. CDR3 DNA sequence: TGTGCCAGCAGGTACGGGGTCGGCAGGCCCCAGCATTTT.

The V call is TRBV7-9, the J call TRBJ2-1, with 11 bases lining up with TRBD2. V lost 4 bases and J lost 5; bases outside the gene matches: 4. Germline V CDR1 and CDR2: SEHNR, FQNEAQ (reference sequence). This CDR3 is 15 amino acids long. CDR3 in amino acids: CASSSGLAGNNEQFF. DNA for the CDR3: TGTGCCAGCAGCTCAGGACTAGCGGGCAACAATGAGCAGTTCTTC.

This chain connects TRBV7-6 to TRBJ2-5; possibly TRBD1 for D (6 bases). The CDR3 runs 16 residues. Germline V gene data show CDR1 as SGHVS and CDR2 as FNYEAQ. V dropped 5 bases and J dropped 2 bases, with 18 bases sitting between them. The chain's CDR3 is CASSRGRGHIQETQYF. The CDR3 coding sequence is TGTGCCAGCAGCCGAGGTCGGGGACATATACAAGAGACCCAGTACTTC. Using reference TRBV7-6 and TRBJ2-5 for the parts outside the CDR3, the full variable domain is GAGVSQSPRYKVTKRGQDVALRCDPISGHVSLYWYRQALGQGPEFLTYFNYEAQQDKSGLPNDRFSAERPEGSISTLTIQRTEQRDSAMYRCASSRGRGHIQETQYFGPGTRLLVL.

The chain has TRBV6-1 and TRBJ2-7, with 10 bases identical to TRBD2. The length of the CDR3 is 15 residues. Germline lookup yields CDR1 MNHNS and CDR2 SASEGT. The ends lost 4 bases at V and 4 bases at J; junction bases unmatched: 7. The CDR3 region is CASSARTSGAYEQYF. CDR3 coding DNA: TGTGCCAGCAGTGCCAGGACTAGCGGAGCTTACGAGCAGTACTTC.

In nucleotides, the CDR3 is TGTGCCAGCAGCTTGAGTACTAGCGGGGGCAAGGGGGCCCAGTACTTC. Translated: CASSLSTSGGKGAQYF. The chain carries TRBV5-4 and TRBJ2-5, with 11 bases matching TRBD2. Germline V gene lookup returns CDR1 SGHNT and CDR2 YYREEE (reference sequence). The ends lost 1 base at V and 9 bases at J; junction bases unmatched: 11. The CDR3 consists of 16 residues.

Regarding this clone: Other DNA sequences within the sample encode an identical CDR3. V is TRBV9 and J is TRBJ1-2; 7 bases match TRBD1. CDR1 SGDLS and CDR2 YYNGEE come from the germline V gene. V lost 0 bases and J lost 4; bases outside the gene matches: 3. The CDR3 has 14 residues. The DNA of the CDR3 is TGTGCCAGCAGCGTAGGGGACAGAAGCTATGGCTACACCTTC. Amino acids: CASSVGDRSYGYTF.

Within the sample, this clone is medium-sized. This chain links TRBV25-1 with TRBJ1-5; D not certain. Looked up from germline, CDR1 is MGHDK and CDR2 is SYGVNS. The CDR3 consists of 16 residues. The V end was cut by 1 base, the J end by 2 bases, with 12 bases between. The CDR3 reads CASSESRAAGNQPQHF. The CDR3 DNA is TGTGCCAGCAGTGAATCGAGGGCCGCGGGCAATCAGCCCCAGCATTTT.

The genes are TRBV13 and TRBJ2-1; 8 bases match TRBD2. The ends lost 4 bases at V and 1 base at J; junction bases unmatched: 9. The CDR3 consists of 17 residues. From germline, CDR1 is PRHDT and CDR2 FYEKMQ (reference sequence). CDR3 sequence reads: CASSSLGRGGSYNEQFF. As DNA, the CDR3 is TGTGCCAGCAGCTCCCTGGGGCGCGGGGGGTCCTACAATGAGCAGTTCTTC.

The chain carries TRBV11-1 and TRBJ2-2, with D possibly being TRBD2 (7 bases). This CDR3 comprises 16 residues. Germline V gene sequence: CDR1 SGHAT, CDR2 FQDESV (reference sequence). V was cut by 3 bases and J by 0 bases, with 11 bases left in between. CDR3 sequence (DNA): TGTGCCAGCAGCTTGTCGGGGGGCGCGAACACCGGGGAGCTGTTTTTT. Translated: CASSLSGGANTGELFF.

The chain uses TRBV2 and TRBJ2-1; TRBD1 agrees at 11 bases. V gave up 4 bases and J gave up 9 bases; unmatched junction bases: 5. Germline V gene lookup returns CDR1 SNHLY and CDR2 FYNNEI. The CDR3 consists of 14 residues. CDR3 DNA sequence: TGTGCCAGCAGTGGAAGGACAGGGGGCGGTGAGCAGTTCTTC. It is translated as CASSGRTGGGEQFF.

This clone was detected once. The chain employs TRBV10-2 and TRBJ2-1; 11 bases are a match to TRBD2. The CDR3 length is 15 residues. Germline assignment: CDR1 WSHSY and CDR2 SAAADI. Trimming took 7 bases from V and 4 from J; bases not matched to a gene: 6. DNA of the CDR3: TGCGCCAGCAATTTCGGGACTAGCGGATACAATGAGCAGTTCTTC. Translating it yields CASNFGTSGYNEQFF.

A single count supports this clone. The chain employs TRBV2 and TRBJ2-2; 10 bases agree with TRBD1. Germline assignment: CDR1 SNHLY and CDR2 FYNNEI. The CDR3 loop spans 18 amino acids. After removal of 7 bases from V and 0 bases from J, the junction contained 11 bases not matched to a gene. In nucleotides, the CDR3 is TGTGCCAGCAATGATTTTCTAGGACAGGGGGCGAACACCGGGGAGCTGTTTTTT. It translates to CASNDFLGQGANTGELFF.

This clone was seen only a few times. The rearrangement links TRBV11-1 to TRBJ2-1; 9 bases line up with TRBD2. Germline CDR1 and CDR2: SGHAT and FQDESV (reference sequence). After removal of 4 bases from V and 8 bases from J, the junction contained 3 bases not matched to a gene. The CDR3 has 13 residues. The CDR3 loop reads CASSWVAGDEQFF. The CDR3 nucleotides read TGTGCCAGCAGCTGGGTAGCGGGAGATGAGCAGTTCTTC.

Only one count was recorded for this clone. The gene calls are TRBV10-1 and TRBJ2-7; tentatively, D is TRBD1 (6 bases). The ends were cut back, 6 bases at V and 3 bases at J, with 18 bases in the middle. Germline lookup yields CDR1 WNHNN and CDR2 SYGVQD (reference sequence). The CDR3 has 15 residues. The CDR3 region has the DNA TGCGCCAGCAGGAAGGGGACAACTACCCACTACGAGCAGTACTTC. Translation: CASRKGTTTHYEQYF.

This chain uses TRBV5-1 with TRBJ1-3; tentative D call: TRBD1 (5 bases). With 4 bases removed from V and 5 bases from J, the gap between germline ends came to 19 bases. Germline assignment: CDR1 SGHRS and CDR2 YFSETQ. The CDR3 is 16 amino acids. The CDR3 region is CASSLGGQISRNTIYF. The CDR3 DNA follows: TGCGCCAGCAGCCTGGGCGGACAAATTAGTAGAAACACCATATATTTT.

The J gene is TRBJ1-2, the V gene TRBV6-6, with unresolved D. The V gene's germline CDR1 is MNHNY and CDR2 SVGAGI (reference sequence). The CDR3 contains 14 residues. V gave up 0 bases and J gave up 7 bases, with 12 bases separating them. The CDR3 here is CASSYSGSRPGYTF. The CDR3 DNA follows: TGTGCCAGCAGTTACTCTGGGAGTAGACCTGGCTACACCTTC.

CDR3 nucleotides: TGTGCCTGGAGCGAGGGCGTCAGTAGCACAGATACGCAGTATTTT. Its translation: CAWSEGVSSTDTQYF. This chain uses TRBV30 with TRBJ2-3; D possibly corresponds to TRBD2 (5 bases). Germline values: CDR1 GTSNPN, CDR2 SVGIG (reference sequence). This CDR3 has 15 amino acids. With 3 bases removed from V and 0 bases from J, the gap between germline ends came to 13 bases.

The chain joins TRBV19 to TRBJ1-2, with TRBD1 matching over 7 bases. In germline, CDR1 is LNHDA, CDR2 SQIVND (reference sequence). The CDR3 is made up of 14 amino acids. Trimming removed 5 bases from V and 3 bases from J; junction bases left unmatched: 6. Here the CDR3 reads CASSPKGAYYGYTF. The CDR3 DNA sequence: TGTGCCAGTAGTCCCAAGGGGGCATACTATGGCTACACCTTC.

This rearrangement joins TRBV7-8 to TRBJ2-1, with TRBD2 identical over 11 bases. V lost 4 bases, J lost 4 bases, and 3 bases stayed unmatched. This CDR3 is 15 amino acids long. CDR1 SGHVS and CDR2 FQNEAQ come from the germline V gene. CDR3 in DNA: TGTGCCAGCAGCTCCGGGACTAGCGGATACAATGAGCAGTTCTTC. Its protein product is CASSSGTSGYNEQFF.

This chain uses TRBV10-2 with TRBJ1-5, with D tentatively TRBD1 (6 bases). The CDR3 extends over 15 amino acids. Trimming took 6 bases from V and 1 from J, leaving 13 bases between them. Germline CDR1 reads WSHSY; CDR2 reads SAAADI. As DNA, the CDR3 is TGCGCCAGCAGCGCTACAGGGACAAGCAATCAGCCCCAGCATTTT. Protein product: CASSATGTSNQPQHF.

This rearrangement joins TRBV2 to TRBJ1-1; possibly TRBD1 for D (5 bases). Trimming removed 3 bases from V and 1 base from J, with 6 bases in between. The CDR3 spans 13 residues. Looked up from germline, CDR1 is SNHLY and CDR2 is FYNNEI. DNA of the CDR3: TGTGCCAGCAGTGACAGGGAGAACACTGAAGCTTTCTTT. Amino acid sequence: CASSDRENTEAFF. The full variable domain, in which reference TRBV2 and TRBJ1-1 provide the parts outside the CDR3, is EPEVTQTPSHQVTQMGQEVILRCVPISNHLYFYWYRQILGQKVEFLVSFYNNEISEKSEIFDDQFSVERPDGSNFTLKIRSTKLEDSAMYFCASSDRENTEAFFGQGTRLTVV.

V and J are TRBV5-4 and TRBJ2-5; weak D call: TRBD1 (5 bases). The CDR3 length is 13 residues. CDR1 is SGHNT, CDR2 YYREEE, per germline (reference sequence). V lost 4 bases, J lost 2 bases, and 9 bases lay in between. The CDR3 DNA is TGTGCCAGCAGCCCTCGACAGCAAGAGACCCAGTACTTC. It codes for CASSPRQQETQYF.

The CDR3 DNA sequence: TGTGCTAGTGGTTCCCCTGCCGCGTATGGCTACACCTTC. Its translation is CASGSPAAYGYTF. The chain couples TRBV12-5 to TRBJ1-2, with D uncertain. Trimming left V 4 bases short and J 5 bases short, with 11 bases between. This CDR3 has 13 amino acids. Per the germline V gene, CDR1 is LGHNT and CDR2 is FRNRAP.

J is TRBJ2-7 and V is TRBV7-9; TRBD2 is a possible D gene (7 bases). There are 16 residues in the CDR3. Germline V gene data show CDR1 as SEHNR and CDR2 as FQNEAQ (reference sequence). V was trimmed by 2 bases and J by 0 bases, leaving 14 bases between them. The CDR3 is CASSLTGRGRSYEQYF. CDR3 nucleotide sequence: TGTGCCAGCAGCTTAACTGGGCGGGGGCGCTCCTACGAGCAGTACTTC. The full variable domain, rest sourced from reference TRBV7-9 and TRBJ2-7, is DTGVSQNPRHKITKRGQNVTFRCDPISEHNRLYWYRQTLGQGPEFLTYFQNEAQLEKSRLLSDRFSAERPKGSFSTLEIQRTEQGDSAMYLCASSLTGRGRSYEQYFGPGTRLTVT.

On this clone: A read error may account for a junction end that differs from germline. J is TRBJ2-1 and V is TRBV4-1; D ambiguous. CDR1 is MGHRA, CDR2 YSYEKL, per germline. The CDR3 runs 13 residues. The CDR3 region is CASSQEGASILIF. CDR3 DNA sequence: TGCGCCAGCAGCCAAGAGGGCGCCAGCATCCTGATCTTC.

This chain connects TRBV7-9 to TRBJ2-2; tentatively, D is TRBD2 (6 bases). The V and J ends lost 2 bases and 4 bases respectively, with 23 bases between them. This CDR3 has 19 amino acids. Germline assignment: CDR1 SEHNR and CDR2 FQNEAQ (reference sequence). The CDR3 bases are TGTGCCAGCAGCTTAAGTCTCCTAGCGCTATCCCGCTCCACCGGGGAGCTGTTTTTT. Its protein product is CASSLSLLALSRSTGELFF. Full variable domain (outside the CDR3, taken from reference TRBV7-9 and TRBJ2-2): DTGVSQNPRHKITKRGQNVTFRCDPISEHNRLYWYRQTLGQGPEFLTYFQNEAQLEKSRLLSDRFSAERPKGSFSTLEIQRTEQGDSAMYLCASSLSLLALSRSTGELFFGEGSRLTVL.